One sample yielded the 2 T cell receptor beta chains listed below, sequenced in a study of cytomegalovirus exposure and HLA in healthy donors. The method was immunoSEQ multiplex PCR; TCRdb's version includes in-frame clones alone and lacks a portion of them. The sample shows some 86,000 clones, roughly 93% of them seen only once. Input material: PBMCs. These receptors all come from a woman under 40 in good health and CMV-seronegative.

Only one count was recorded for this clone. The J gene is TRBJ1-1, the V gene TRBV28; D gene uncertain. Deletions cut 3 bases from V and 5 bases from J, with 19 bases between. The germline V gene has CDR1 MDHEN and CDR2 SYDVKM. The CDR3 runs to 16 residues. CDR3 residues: CASSLGGFGRQTEAFF. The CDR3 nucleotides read TGTGCCAGCAGTTTGGGAGGTTTTGGACGGCAAACTGAAGCTTTCTTT. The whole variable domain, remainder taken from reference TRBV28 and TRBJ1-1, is DVKVTQSSRYLVKRTGEKVFLECVQDMDHENMFWYRQDPGLGLRLIYFSYDVKMKEKGDIPEGYSVSREKKERFSLILESASTNQTSMYLCASSLGGFGRQTEAFFGQGTRLTVV.

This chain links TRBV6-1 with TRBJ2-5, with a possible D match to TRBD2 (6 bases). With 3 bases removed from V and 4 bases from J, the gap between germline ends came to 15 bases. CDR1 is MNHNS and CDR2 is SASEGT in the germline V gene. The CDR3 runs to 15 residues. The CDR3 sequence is CASSETSVGAETQYF. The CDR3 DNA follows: TGTGCCAGCAGTGAGACTAGTGTAGGGGCAGAGACCCAGTACTTC.